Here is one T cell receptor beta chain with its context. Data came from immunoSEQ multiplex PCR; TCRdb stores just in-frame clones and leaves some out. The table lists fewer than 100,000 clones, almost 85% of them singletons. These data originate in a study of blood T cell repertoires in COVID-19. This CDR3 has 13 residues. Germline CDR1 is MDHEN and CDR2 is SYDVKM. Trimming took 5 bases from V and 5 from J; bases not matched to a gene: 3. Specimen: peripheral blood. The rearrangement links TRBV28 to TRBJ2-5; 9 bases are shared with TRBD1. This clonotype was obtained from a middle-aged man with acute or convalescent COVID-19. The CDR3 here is CASSGTGTETQYF. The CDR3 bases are TGTGCCAGCAGTGGGACAGGGACGGAGACCCAGTACTTC.